The 29 T cell receptor beta chains in this list originate from one sample, sequenced in a study of blood T cell repertoires in COVID-19. Measured with immunoSEQ multiplex PCR; TCRdb has only the in-frame clones, and not every one. The sample records under 200,000 clones, 87% being singletons. The specimen was PBMCs or T cells enriched from blood (not recorded which). The receptors were sampled from a woman in her forties or fifties who had recovered from COVID-19.

V is TRBV27 and J is TRBJ1-4; 7 nucleotides line up with TRBD1. J was trimmed by 2 bases and V by 5 bases; bases with no gene match: 8. The CDR3 has 16 residues. Germline CDR1 and CDR2: MNHEY and SMNVEV (reference sequence). CDR3 loop: CASSPVMTGTNEKLFF. The CDR3 DNA reads TGTGCCAGCAGTCCCGTGATGACAGGGACTAATGAAAAACTGTTTTTT.

The gene calls are TRBV30 and TRBJ2-2; possibly TRBD1 for D (5 bases). The V and J ends lost 0 bases and 4 bases respectively, with 6 bases between them. CDR3 length: 13 residues. The V gene's germline CDR1 is GTSNPN and CDR2 SVGIG (reference sequence). The CDR3 DNA follows: TGTGCCTGGAGTGTACAGGTCACCGGGGAGCTGTTTTTT. Protein: CAWSVQVTGELFF.

This clone was picked up a small number of times. J is TRBJ1-3 and V is TRBV7-9; no reliable D call. This CDR3 is built from 16 residues. Germline loops: CDR1 SEHNR, CDR2 FQNEAQ (reference sequence). The V end was cut by 1 base, the J end by 4 bases, with 14 bases between. DNA of the CDR3: TGTGCCAGCAGCTTAGGGCAGCCGCGGGAGGGAAACACCATATATTTT. This translates into CASSLGQPREGNTIYF.

In its sample, this clone was seen once. This chain joins TRBV14 and TRBJ2-2; possibly TRBD2 for D (6 bases). CDR3 length: 16 amino acids. Germline V CDR1 and CDR2: SGHDN, FVKESK. The germline V and J ends were trimmed by 3 bases and 6 bases, with 17 bases remaining between them. The CDR3 region has the DNA TGTGCCAGCAGCCAGGGTTGGGGCAGCGGGTCCGGGGAGCTGTTTTTT. Protein: CASSQGWGSGSGELFF.

This clone was counted once. The rearrangement links TRBV24-1 to TRBJ2-2; possible D gene TRBD1, 5 bases. Trimming stripped 2 bases from V and 3 bases from J, with 9 bases between. The CDR3 consists of 15 residues. The germline gives CDR1 KGHDR, CDR2 SFDVKD. The CDR3 DNA reads TGTGCCACCAGTGATTCCTCCAGGGACACCGGGGAGCTGTTTTTT. This codes for CATSDSSRDTGELFF.

The chain joins TRBV29-1 to TRBJ1-2; D is unclear. Germline CDR1 is SQVTM and CDR2 is ANQGSEA. With 7 bases removed from V and 7 bases from J, the gap between germline ends came to 16 bases. The CDR3 is 12 amino acids. The CDR3 reads CSAETVMAGYTF. In DNA, the CDR3 is TGCAGCGCCGAAACAGTTATGGCTGGCTACACCTTC.

The rearrangement joins TRBV11-3 to TRBJ1-2; 7 positions match TRBD1. Trimming cost V 1 base and J 1 base; bases outside gene matches: 6. In germline, CDR1 is SGHNT, CDR2 YENEEA. The CDR3 length is 16 residues. The DNA for the CDR3 is TGTGCCAGCAGCTTAGCCGGGACAGCGTTTAACTATGGCTACACCTTC. This gives the protein CASSLAGTAFNYGYTF.

The CDR3 reads CSASTGVGNTIYF. In DNA, the CDR3 is TGCAGTGCTAGTACGGGTGTTGGAAACACCATATATTTT. The chain has TRBV20-1 and TRBJ1-3; D uncertain. The CDR3 is made up of 13 amino acids. Germline V lookup: CDR1 DFQATT, CDR2 SNEGSKA (reference sequence). Trimming pared 3 bases from V and 3 bases from J, leaving 9 bases between.

The gene calls are TRBV29-1 and TRBJ2-7; 10 bases map to TRBD1. V was clipped by 5 bases and J by 2 bases; unmatched bases: 6. CDR1 is SQVTM and CDR2 is ANQGSEA in the germline V gene. This CDR3 has 14 amino acids. The CDR3 reads CSVLSGTGAYEQYF. The CDR3 bases are TGCAGCGTTCTTTCCGGGACAGGGGCCTACGAGCAGTACTTC.

J is TRBJ1-2 and V is TRBV19, with 7 positions matching TRBD1. In germline, CDR1 is LNHDA, CDR2 SQIVND (reference sequence). V gave up 1 base and J gave up 7 bases; unmatched junction bases: 3. The CDR3 is 13 residues long. The CDR3 DNA sequence: TGTGCCAGTAGTATAGGGCACAGGGGTGGCTACACCTTC. Translated: CASSIGHRGGYTF.

V and J are TRBV6-5 and TRBJ2-3; 7 positions agree with TRBD1. The CDR3 contains 14 residues. J was trimmed by 6 bases and V by 7 bases; bases with no gene match: 10. Germline V gene lookup returns CDR1 MNHEY and CDR2 SVGAGI. CDR3 residues: CASKSGQFADTQYF. The CDR3 nucleotides are TGTGCCAGCAAGTCGGGACAGTTTGCTGATACGCAGTATTTT.

This chain joins TRBV14 and TRBJ1-6; no clear D gene. CDR1 SGHDN and CDR2 FVKESK come from the germline V gene. With 0 bases removed from V and 0 bases from J, the gap between germline ends came to 15 bases. This CDR3 has 19 residues. CDR3 amino acids: CASSQDWSPESSYNSPLHF. Here the CDR3 DNA reads TGTGCCAGCAGCCAAGATTGGAGCCCTGAGAGCTCCTATAATTCACCCCTCCACTTT.

J is TRBJ1-2 and V is TRBV5-1; D is unresolved. The CDR3 covers 13 residues. V lost 4 bases, J lost 5 bases, and 12 bases lay in between. CDR1 SGHRS and CDR2 YFSETQ come from the germline V gene. CDR3 sequence (DNA): TGCGCCAGCAGCCCCACGACGACATATGGCTACACCTTC. Translating it yields CASSPTTTYGYTF.

CDR3 in DNA: TGCGCCAGCAGCCCGAGCCAAGGAGGCTATGGCTACACCTTC. Amino acids: CASSPSQGGYGYTF. V usage is TRBV4-3 and J usage is TRBJ1-2; D is undetermined. The CDR3 is made up of 14 amino acids. Germline CDR1 is LGHNA and CDR2 is YSLEER. V was pared by 4 bases and J by 4 bases, with 13 bases between.

The chain combines TRBV28 with TRBJ2-2; D gene uncertain. V was clipped by 7 bases and J by 8 bases, with 17 bases between them. Looked up from germline, CDR1 is MDHEN and CDR2 is SYDVKM. CDR3 size: 14 residues. CDR3 protein: CASTLGLDRGELFF. DNA for the CDR3: TGTGCCAGCACCCTCGGGTTGGATCGTGGGGAGCTGTTTTTT.

The chain is built from TRBV2 and TRBJ2-7, with D perhaps TRBD1 (7 bases). Germline V gives CDR1 SNHLY, CDR2 FYNNEI. This CDR3 is 15 amino acids long. V lost 4 bases to trimming and J lost 0 bases, with 13 bases between them. CDR3 amino acids: CASSVAQGGSYEQYF. Here the CDR3 DNA reads TGTGCCAGCAGTGTGGCCCAGGGGGGCTCCTACGAGCAGTACTTC.

Written as DNA, the CDR3 is TGTGCCAGCAGCGCCCGGTGGACAGGGAATTTGTTAGAGACCCAGTACTTC. It translates to CASSARWTGNLLETQYF. The V call is TRBV7-9, the J call TRBJ2-5; 8 bases align to TRBD1. J was trimmed by 4 bases and V by 5 bases; bases with no gene match: 15. Germline loops: CDR1 SEHNR, CDR2 FQNEAQ (reference sequence). The CDR3 totals 17 residues.

The rearrangement uses TRBV28 and TRBJ2-7; TRBD2 matches at 11 bases. Losses at the gene ends were 7 bases for V and 4 bases for J; bases not matched to a gene: 9. The CDR3 sequence is 15 residues long. CDR1 is MDHEN and CDR2 is SYDVKM in the germline V gene. In nucleotides, the CDR3 is TGTGCCAGCACCGGGGAGGGACTAGCGGATTACGAGCAGTACTTC. Protein: CASTGEGLADYEQYF.

The V call is TRBV18, the J call TRBJ1-1, with D unresolved. This CDR3 has 14 amino acids. With 2 bases removed from V and 1 base from J, the gap between germline ends came to 8 bases. CDR1 is KGHSH, CDR2 LQKENI, per germline. The CDR3 nucleotides read TGTGCCAGCTCACCATACGGAGAGAACACTGAAGCTTTCTTT. Translating it yields CASSPYGENTEAFF. The full variable domain, with the rest looked up from reference TRBV18 and TRBJ1-1, is NAGVMQNPRHLVRRRGQEARLRCSPMKGHSHVYWYRQLPEEGLKFMVYLQKENIIDESGMPKERFSAEFPKEGPSILRIQQVVRGDSAAYFCASSPYGENTEAFFGQGTRLTVV.

This clone has a handful of counts. The rearrangement links TRBV19 to TRBJ2-1; 9 nucleotides align to TRBD1. CDR3 length equals 15 residues. CDR1 LNHDA and CDR2 SQIVND come from the germline V gene (reference sequence). V trimming: 7 bases; J trimming: 5 bases; junction bases outside the gene matches: 9. CDR3 region: CASMRVGQGHNEQFF. The CDR3 bases are TGTGCCAGTATGAGGGTGGGACAGGGCCACAATGAGCAGTTCTTC. Variable domain in full (rest from reference TRBV19 and TRBJ2-1): DGGITQSPKYLFRKEGQNVTLSCEQNLNHDAMYWYRQDPGQGLRLIYYSQIVNDFQKGDIAEGYSVSREKKESFPLTVTSAQKNPTAFYLCASMRVGQGHNEQFFGPGTRLTVL.

With regard to this clone: Other DNA sequences from this sample encode an identical CDR3 as well. CDR3 DNA: TGTGCCAGCAGCGGGCGACTAGCCGGCAATGAGCAGTTCTTC. Residues: CASSGRLAGNEQFF. The rearrangement joins TRBV11-2 to TRBJ2-1; 7 bases map to TRBD2. J gave up 6 bases and V 5 bases, and 7 bases lay outside the gene matches. Germline assignment: CDR1 SGHAT and CDR2 FQNNGV. The CDR3 runs 14 residues. Full variable domain (missing parts from reference TRBV11-2 and TRBJ2-1): EAGVAQSPRYKIIEKRQSVAFWCNPISGHATLYWYQQILGQGPKLLIQFQNNGVVDDSQLPKDRFSAERLKGVDSTLKIQPAKLEDSAVYLCASSGRLAGNEQFFGPGTRLTVL.

The chain joins TRBV6-5 to TRBJ1-2; perhaps TRBD1 as D (6 bases). Between the trimmed V and J ends, which lost 5 bases and 8 bases, there was a span of 15 bases. This CDR3 contains 13 residues. The germline gives CDR1 MNHEY, CDR2 SVGAGI. CDR3 sequence: CASSLQGWEGYTF. CDR3 sequence (DNA): TGTGCCAGCAGTCTACAGGGTTGGGAGGGCTACACCTTC.

This sequence joins TRBV29-1 and TRBJ1-3; perhaps TRBD1 as D (5 bases). Germline lookup yields CDR1 SQVTM and CDR2 ANQGSEA. Deletions cut 5 bases from V and 5 bases from J, with 10 bases between. CDR3 length: 12 amino acids. The CDR3 loop reads CSVRAGRNTIYF. The CDR3, as DNA: TGCAGCGTTAGGGCAGGGCGAAACACCATATATTTT.

This chain joins TRBV4-1 and TRBJ1-1; the match to TRBD1 covers 9 bases. From germline, CDR1 is MGHRA and CDR2 YSYEKL. The length of the CDR3 is 16 residues. Unmatched junction bases numbered 11, after V lost 4 bases and J lost 5 bases. The CDR3 protein is CASSPDSDRGGTEAFF. CDR3 coding DNA: TGCGCCAGCAGCCCGGACTCGGACAGGGGAGGGACTGAAGCTTTCTTT.

The chain joins TRBV28 to TRBJ1-5; D may be TRBD1 (6 bases). The ends were cut back, 2 bases at V and 4 bases at J, with 18 bases in the middle. From germline, CDR1 is MDHEN and CDR2 SYDVKM. This CDR3 is 17 amino acids long. In DNA, the CDR3 is TGTGCCAGCAGTTTACGACGCGACAGGCTACCAAATCAGCCCCAGCATTTT. Amino acid sequence: CASSLRRDRLPNQPQHF.

The chain combines TRBV9 with TRBJ2-6; D call uncertain. The CDR3 covers 15 residues. V lost 0 bases, J lost 0 bases, and 4 bases lay in between. Per the germline V gene, CDR1 is SGDLS and CDR2 is YYNGEE. This CDR3 is CASSVAGSGANVLTF. DNA of the CDR3: TGTGCCAGCAGCGTAGCCGGCTCTGGGGCCAACGTCCTGACTTTC. The complete variable domain, with remaining parts taken from reference TRBV9 and TRBJ2-6, reads DSGVTQTPKHLITATGQRVTLRCSPRSGDLSVYWYQQSLDQGLQFLIQYYNGEERAKGNILERFSAQQFPDLHSELNLSSLELGDSALYFCASSVAGSGANVLTFGAGSRLTVL.

V is TRBV27 and J is TRBJ2-2; perhaps TRBD2 as D (6 bases). Trimming removed 6 bases from V and 2 bases from J, with 19 bases in between. CDR3 size: 17 residues. Germline V gene lookup returns CDR1 MNHEY and CDR2 SMNVEV (reference sequence). CDR3 coding DNA: TGTGCCAGCAGGAGAGCTAAGGGACTCACAAACACCGGGGAGCTGTTTTTT. Its translation: CASRRAKGLTNTGELFF.

J is TRBJ1-5 and V is TRBV5-6; D gene ambiguous. Germline CDR1 and CDR2: SGHDT and YYEEEE. The length of the CDR3 is 12 residues. V shed 2 bases and J shed 4 bases, with 4 bases lying between them. CDR3 nucleotides: TGTGCCAGCAGCTTACTTAATCAGCCCCAGCATTTT. This translates into CASSLLNQPQHF.

The chain combines TRBV19 with TRBJ1-5; 7 positions match TRBD1. Germline V CDR1 and CDR2: LNHDA, SQIVND (reference sequence). The V segment lost 3 bases and the J segment 5 bases; nucleotides outside the gene matches: 7. The CDR3 sequence is 15 residues long. The CDR3 reads CASSIEGGSYQPQHF. The CDR3, as DNA: TGTGCCAGTAGTATCGAAGGGGGCTCCTATCAGCCCCAGCATTTT.